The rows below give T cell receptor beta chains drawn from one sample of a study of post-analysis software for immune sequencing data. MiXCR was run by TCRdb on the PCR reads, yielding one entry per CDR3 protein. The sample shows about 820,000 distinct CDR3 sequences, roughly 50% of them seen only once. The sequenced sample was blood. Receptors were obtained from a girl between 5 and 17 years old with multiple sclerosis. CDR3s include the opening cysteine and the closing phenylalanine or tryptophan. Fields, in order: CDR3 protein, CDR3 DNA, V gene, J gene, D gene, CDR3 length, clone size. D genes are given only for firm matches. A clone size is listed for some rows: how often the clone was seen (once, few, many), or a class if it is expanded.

CDR3 protein: CASSLEGAGIFYNEQFF
CDR3 DNA: TGCGCCAGCAGCTTGGAGGGAGCGGGGATCTTCTACAATGAGCAGTTCTTC
V gene: TRBV5-1
J gene: TRBJ2-1
D gene: TRBD2
CDR3 length: 17
clone size: .

CDR3 protein: CSAPGTSDNEQFF
CDR3 DNA: TGCAGTGCTCCCGGGACGTCGGACAATGAGCAGTTCTTC
V gene: TRBV20-1
J gene: TRBJ2-1
D gene: .
CDR3 length: 13
clone size: few

CDR3 protein: CSVILLHITSDTQYF
CDR3 DNA: TGCAGCGTTATTCTCCTGCATATTACCTCAGATACGCAGTATTTT
V gene: TRBV29-1
J gene: TRBJ2-3
D gene: .
CDR3 length: 15
clone size: .

CDR3 protein: CASSQEVGRAMHEQFF
CDR3 DNA: TGTGCCAGCAGCCAAGAAGTCGGGAGGGCCATGCATGAGCAGTTCTTC
V gene: TRBV3-1
J gene: TRBJ2-1
D gene: TRBD2
CDR3 length: 16
clone size: .

CDR3 protein: CASSLAPLGDTQYF
CDR3 DNA: TGTGCCAGCAGCTTAGCGCCCCTAGGAGATACGCAGTATTTT
V gene: TRBV7-6
J gene: TRBJ2-3
D gene: .
CDR3 length: 14
clone size: .

CDR3 protein: CASSLDRGGNSPLHF
CDR3 DNA: TGTGCCAGCAGTCTCGACAGGGGTGGGAATTCACCCCTCCACTTT
V gene: TRBV6-5
J gene: TRBJ1-6
D gene: TRBD1
CDR3 length: 15
clone size: .

CDR3 protein: CATGLNQPQHF
CDR3 DNA: TGTGCCACTGGTCTTAATCAGCCCCAGCATTTT
V gene: TRBV2
J gene: TRBJ1-5
D gene: .
CDR3 length: 11
clone size: .

CDR3 protein: CSASVLNEQFF
CDR3 DNA: TGCAGTGCTAGTGTCCTGAATGAGCAGTTCTTC
V gene: TRBV20-1
J gene: TRBJ2-1
D gene: .
CDR3 length: 11
clone size: few

CDR3 protein: CASSFGARGTSAQRYEQFF
CDR3 DNA: TGCGCCAGCAGCTTCGGGGCCCGCGGGACTAGCGCCCAGAGGTATGAGCAGTTCTTC
V gene: TRBV5-1
J gene: TRBJ2-1
D gene: TRBD2
CDR3 length: 19
clone size: .

CDR3 protein: CASSYGQGRTDTQYF
CDR3 DNA: TGTGCCAGCAGTTACGGACAGGGTCGCACAGATACGCAGTATTTT
V gene: TRBV6-5
J gene: TRBJ2-3
D gene: TRBD1
CDR3 length: 15
clone size: few

CDR3 protein: CASSLVGQGGFNEQFF
CDR3 DNA: TGCGCCAGCAGCTTGGTGGGACAGGGGGGATTCAATGAGCAGTTCTTC
V gene: TRBV5-1
J gene: TRBJ2-1
D gene: TRBD1
CDR3 length: 16
clone size: .

CDR3 protein: CSVRQVEEAQYF
CDR3 DNA: TGCAGCGTTCGACAGGTCGAAGAGGCCCAGTACTTC
V gene: TRBV29-1
J gene: TRBJ2-5
D gene: .
CDR3 length: 12
clone size: .

CDR3 protein: CASSLTSGSGYEQYF
CDR3 DNA: TGTGCCAGCAGCTTAACTAGCGGGAGTGGGTACGAGCAGTACTTC
V gene: TRBV7-3
J gene: TRBJ2-7
D gene: TRBD2
CDR3 length: 15
clone size: .

CDR3 protein: CSARVHLDRDWGPSYEQYF
CDR3 DNA: TGCAGTGCTAGAGTGCATCTCGACAGGGACTGGGGTCCCTCCTACGAGCAGTACTTC
V gene: TRBV20-1
J gene: TRBJ2-7
D gene: .
CDR3 length: 19
clone size: few

CDR3 protein: CASTLEGRTVGYEQYF
CDR3 DNA: TGCGCCAGCACCCTGGAGGGGCGGACAGTGGGCTACGAGCAGTACTTC
V gene: TRBV5-1
J gene: TRBJ2-7
D gene: .
CDR3 length: 16
clone size: few

CDR3 protein: CSARQGTVADTQYF
CDR3 DNA: TGCAGTGCTCGTCAGGGGACAGTGGCAGATACGCAGTATTTT
V gene: TRBV20-1
J gene: TRBJ2-3
D gene: TRBD1
CDR3 length: 14
clone size: once

CDR3 protein: CSARVPAGGSYEQYF
CDR3 DNA: TGCAGTGCTAGAGTACCGGCGGGGGGCTCCTACGAGCAGTACTTC
V gene: TRBV20-1
J gene: TRBJ2-7
D gene: TRBD2
CDR3 length: 15
clone size: once

CDR3 protein: CASGRLSGGDTQYF
CDR3 DNA: TGTGCCAGCGGGAGGTTATCGGGAGGTGATACGCAGTATTTT
V gene: TRBV12-3/TRBV12-4
J gene: TRBJ2-3
D gene: TRBD2
CDR3 length: 14
clone size: once

CDR3 protein: CSVQIPPYGYTF
CDR3 DNA: TGCAGCGTTCAGATACCTCCCTATGGCTACACCTTC
V gene: TRBV29-1
J gene: TRBJ1-2
D gene: .
CDR3 length: 12
clone size: few

CDR3 protein: CASSVSGSRLLEETQYF
CDR3 DNA: TGTGCCAGCAGCGTTAGCGGGAGCCGACTTTTGGAAGAGACCCAGTACTTC
V gene: TRBV7-9
J gene: TRBJ2-5
D gene: TRBD2
CDR3 length: 17
clone size: .

CDR3 protein: CASSLDPSGSLSSYEQYF
CDR3 DNA: TGCGCCAGCAGCTTGGATCCTAGCGGGAGTCTAAGCTCCTACGAGCAGTACTTC
V gene: TRBV5-1
J gene: TRBJ2-7
D gene: TRBD2
CDR3 length: 18
clone size: few

CDR3 protein: CASSSRDWGGETQYF
CDR3 DNA: TGCGCCAGCAGCTCCAGGGATTGGGGAGGCGAGACCCAGTACTTC
V gene: TRBV5-1
J gene: TRBJ2-5
D gene: .
CDR3 length: 15
clone size: .

CDR3 protein: CASSFRDSASIRYDEQFF
CDR3 DNA: TGTGCCAGCAGCTTCCGGGACAGCGCCTCAATCCGATACGATGAGCAGTTCTTC
V gene: TRBV7-8
J gene: TRBJ2-1
D gene: TRBD1
CDR3 length: 18
clone size: .

CDR3 protein: CSAFSEGGNEQFF
CDR3 DNA: TGCAGTGCGTTTAGCGAGGGTGGGAATGAGCAGTTCTTC
V gene: TRBV20-1
J gene: TRBJ2-1
D gene: .
CDR3 length: 13
clone size: .

CDR3 protein: CASSQALEYRTDTQYF
CDR3 DNA: TGTGCCAGCAGTCAAGCTCTGGAGTACCGCACAGATACGCAGTATTTT
V gene: TRBV12-3/TRBV12-4
J gene: TRBJ2-3
D gene: .
CDR3 length: 16
clone size: few

CDR3 protein: CSVNGRHNEQFF
CDR3 DNA: TGCAGCGTTAATGGCAGACACAATGAGCAGTTCTTC
V gene: TRBV29-1
J gene: TRBJ2-1
D gene: .
CDR3 length: 12
clone size: .

CDR3 protein: CSMTDRAGGYTF
CDR3 DNA: TGCAGCATGACCGACAGGGCCGGCGGCTACACCTTC
V gene: TRBV29-1
J gene: TRBJ1-2
D gene: TRBD1
CDR3 length: 12
clone size: few